A selection of T cell receptor beta chains follows, all from one sample in a study of human CD8 memory T cell subsets. TCRdb re-analyzed the 5' RACE reads; it lists each CDR3 protein once, without DNA. The sample data list over 5,500 distinct CDR3 sequences. The source material was CD8+ T cells from PBMCs. These receptors were collected from a human donor in good health. Both conserved end residues are part of each CDR3. Each record gives: clone size, J gene, V gene, CDR3 length, CDR3 protein. Clone size is not always given. Where it is, it says once, few, many or a class for expanded clones.

clone size: -
J gene: TRBJ2-1
V gene: TRBV15
CDR3 length: 16
CDR3 protein: CATSSQAMSSYNEQFF

clone size: -
J gene: TRBJ2-2
V gene: TRBV20-1
CDR3 length: 16
CDR3 protein: CSASVNGRAMTGELFF

clone size: -
J gene: TRBJ2-4
V gene: TRBV27
CDR3 length: 13
CDR3 protein: CASSSTSKNIQYF

clone size: -
J gene: TRBJ2-1
V gene: TRBV5-1
CDR3 length: 15
CDR3 protein: CASSWGTSKDIEQFF

clone size: -
J gene: TRBJ2-7
V gene: TRBV4-2
CDR3 length: 15
CDR3 protein: CASSQDEGTTYEQYF

clone size: -
J gene: TRBJ2-1
V gene: TRBV2
CDR3 length: 11
CDR3 protein: CASSENNEQFF

clone size: medium-sized
J gene: TRBJ1-1
V gene: TRBV7-9
CDR3 length: 11
CDR3 protein: CASSLDFEAFF

clone size: medium-sized
J gene: TRBJ2-3
V gene: TRBV6-1
CDR3 length: 17
CDR3 protein: CASSEWAGTSSTDTQYF

clone size: -
J gene: TRBJ2-3
V gene: TRBV13
CDR3 length: 16
CDR3 protein: CASSLRDRASTDTQYF

clone size: -
J gene: TRBJ2-2
V gene: TRBV29-1
CDR3 length: 14
CDR3 protein: CSVIPGTNTGELFF

clone size: -
J gene: TRBJ2-3
V gene: TRBV2
CDR3 length: 15
CDR3 protein: CASSAGPYPTDTQYF

clone size: -
J gene: TRBJ2-3
V gene: TRBV6-6
CDR3 length: 12
CDR3 protein: CAAGVSTDTQYF

clone size: -
J gene: TRBJ2-7
V gene: TRBV30
CDR3 length: 12
CDR3 protein: CAWSSQGYEQYF

clone size: medium-sized
J gene: TRBJ2-7
V gene: TRBV14
CDR3 length: 15
CDR3 protein: CASSQGEGSNYEQYF

clone size: -
J gene: TRBJ2-5
V gene: TRBV5-1
CDR3 length: 14
CDR3 protein: CASSGDMYQETQYF

clone size: -
J gene: TRBJ2-5
V gene: TRBV7-8
CDR3 length: 17
CDR3 protein: CASSATGLAGEGETQYF

clone size: -
J gene: TRBJ2-1
V gene: TRBV20-1
CDR3 length: 13
CDR3 protein: CSAPRSSYNEQFF

clone size: -
J gene: TRBJ2-7
V gene: TRBV15
CDR3 length: 14
CDR3 protein: CATSRVMGSYEQYF

clone size: -
J gene: TRBJ2-1
V gene: TRBV11-1
CDR3 length: 16
CDR3 protein: CASSLWYGRNANEQFF

clone size: -
J gene: TRBJ2-7
V gene: TRBV6-5
CDR3 length: 14
CDR3 protein: CASSLTGTAYEQYF

clone size: -
J gene: TRBJ2-5
V gene: TRBV11-2
CDR3 length: 12
CDR3 protein: CASSLMVETQYF

clone size: -
J gene: TRBJ2-7
V gene: TRBV6-1
CDR3 length: 16
CDR3 protein: CASRAEFLAGVYEQYF

clone size: -
J gene: TRBJ2-7
V gene: TRBV27
CDR3 length: 14
CDR3 protein: CASSSPSGRNEQYF

clone size: -
J gene: TRBJ2-3
V gene: TRBV15
CDR3 length: 16
CDR3 protein: CATSSPGTHDSDTQYF

clone size: large
J gene: TRBJ2-7
V gene: TRBV5-6
CDR3 length: 14
CDR3 protein: CASSLARVRYEQYF

clone size: -
J gene: TRBJ2-7
V gene: TRBV9
CDR3 length: 16
CDR3 protein: CASSVGPSGADHEQYF

clone size: -
J gene: TRBJ2-2
V gene: TRBV3-1
CDR3 length: 15
CDR3 protein: CASRPDYPAVGELFF

clone size: medium-sized
J gene: TRBJ2-5
V gene: TRBV7-9
CDR3 length: 13
CDR3 protein: CASSLYMGETQYF

clone size: medium-sized
J gene: TRBJ2-1
V gene: TRBV2
CDR3 length: 17
CDR3 protein: CASSARGLAGEVTEQFF

clone size: -
J gene: TRBJ2-7
V gene: TRBV2
CDR3 length: 13
CDR3 protein: CASSVHLSYEQYF

clone size: medium-sized
J gene: TRBJ2-5
V gene: TRBV29-1
CDR3 length: 14
CDR3 protein: CSSDATEGQETQYF

clone size: -
J gene: TRBJ2-2
V gene: TRBV28
CDR3 length: 15
CDR3 protein: CASSLEEGNTGELFF

clone size: medium-sized
J gene: TRBJ2-3
V gene: TRBV5-1
CDR3 length: 12
CDR3 protein: CASSLIGDTQYF

clone size: -
J gene: TRBJ2-5
V gene: TRBV28
CDR3 length: 13
CDR3 protein: CASSVGTSKTQYF

clone size: -
J gene: TRBJ2-1
V gene: TRBV7-2
CDR3 length: 16
CDR3 protein: CASSGTGRAPYNEQFF

clone size: -
J gene: TRBJ2-7
V gene: TRBV20-1
CDR3 length: 13
CDR3 protein: CSARLRGSYEQYF

clone size: -
J gene: TRBJ2-7
V gene: TRBV20-1
CDR3 length: 16
CDR3 protein: CSAPGFSVPFGDEQYF

clone size: medium-sized
J gene: TRBJ2-7
V gene: TRBV29-1
CDR3 length: 15
CDR3 protein: CSADVGQGLYYEQYF

clone size: -
J gene: TRBJ2-1
V gene: TRBV14
CDR3 length: 12
CDR3 protein: CASSQVNNEQFF

clone size: -
J gene: TRBJ2-1
V gene: TRBV5-6
CDR3 length: 14
CDR3 protein: CASSLPDTLNEQFF

clone size: -
J gene: TRBJ1-2
V gene: TRBV29-1
CDR3 length: 11
CDR3 protein: CSVEDNYGYTF

clone size: -
J gene: TRBJ2-7
V gene: TRBV20-1
CDR3 length: 14
CDR3 protein: CSAPDRDSLYGQYF

clone size: -
J gene: TRBJ2-7
V gene: TRBV29-1
CDR3 length: 13
CDR3 protein: CSVVEGVGYEQYF

clone size: medium-sized
J gene: TRBJ1-2
V gene: TRBV20-1
CDR3 length: 14
CDR3 protein: CSASTGGTPYGYTF

clone size: -
J gene: TRBJ2-7
V gene: TRBV20-1
CDR3 length: 15
CDR3 protein: CSARDVTSGKAEQYF

clone size: -
J gene: TRBJ1-2
V gene: TRBV6-5
CDR3 length: 15
CDR3 protein: CASSYSTVAQAGYTF

clone size: -
J gene: TRBJ2-5
V gene: TRBV28
CDR3 length: 14
CDR3 protein: CASIPQGAQETQYF

clone size: -
J gene: TRBJ1-1
V gene: TRBV14
CDR3 length: 15
CDR3 protein: CASSQALGEGTEAFF

clone size: -
J gene: TRBJ2-7
V gene: TRBV12-3/TRBV12-4
CDR3 length: 14
CDR3 protein: CASSGTASSYEQYF

clone size: -
J gene: TRBJ2-3
V gene: TRBV7-2
CDR3 length: 17
CDR3 protein: CASSLEQGALGTDTQYF